The T cell receptor beta chain described here comes from a study of blood T cell repertoires in COVID-19. Study details: Acute-phase and convalescent COVID-19 samples originated in the United States, Italy and Spain. The analysed material was cDNA or gDNA that came from T cells, B-cell-depleted T cells, or PBMCs.

In the original analysis: Reference gene primer amplification gave nucleated cell count estimates. Only in-frame clones appear in the TCRdb table, and some are missing; sequencing was by immunoSEQ multiplex PCR. The DNA was the basis for D and trimming; V, J and clone size are from that table. The sample has 180,000 or so clones; 75% to 90% are singletons. The sample taken for sequencing was peripheral blood. This receptor was identified in a man in his 60s with acute or convalescent COVID-19.

The CDR3 nucleotides are TGTGCCAGCAGCTTGATAGGGGGAACAAGCACAGATACGCAGTATTTT. It codes for CASSLIGGTSTDTQYF. The chain carries TRBV7-9 and TRBJ2-3; D is perhaps TRBD1 (6 bases). Trimming stripped 3 bases from V and 0 bases from J, with 13 bases between. The CDR3 has 16 amino acids. Germline V gene sequence: CDR1 SEHNR, CDR2 FQNEAQ (reference sequence).